Below, 28 T cell receptor beta chains from the same sample are listed, as sequenced in a study of blood T cell repertoires in COVID-19. Assay: immunoSEQ multiplex PCR; the TCRdb copy retains only in-frame clones and omits some. The sample yields some 98,000 clones, approximately 80% seen once. Sequencing was carried out using peripheral blood. Receptor source: an older man with active or convalescent COVID-19.

The rearrangement links TRBV6-2 or TRBV6-3 to TRBJ1-1; a weak D match, TRBD1 (6 bases). CDR3 length: 13 residues. Germline CDR1 reads MNHEY; CDR2 reads SVGEGT. The V and J ends lost 5 bases and 3 bases respectively, with 10 bases between them. As DNA, the CDR3 is TGTGCCAGCAGTGTACAGGGTTACACTGAAGCTTTCTTT. This gives the protein CASSVQGYTEAFF.

In this sample, this clone turned up once. The rearrangement links TRBV24-1 to TRBJ2-1, with TRBD2 matching over 11 bases. Germline V gene sequence: CDR1 KGHDR, CDR2 SFDVKD. The CDR3 sequence is 16 residues long. The ends lost 4 bases at V and 10 bases at J; junction bases unmatched: 11. The CDR3 nucleotides are TGTGCCACCAGTGACGCCGGGACTAGCGGTGGGCGCGAGCAGTTCTTC. As protein: CATSDAGTSGGREQFF.

The sample holds one count of this clone. V usage is TRBV6-5 and J usage is TRBJ2-5, with a tentative D call TRBD2 (6 bases). CDR3 length equals 14 residues. Germline values: CDR1 MNHEY, CDR2 SVGAGI. With 7 bases removed from V and 5 bases from J, the gap between germline ends came to 17 bases. CDR3 nucleotides: TGTGCCAGCAACTCAAGGCGGGGTCGCGAGACCCAGTACTTC. Its protein is CASNSRRGRETQYF.

The chain joins TRBV18 to TRBJ2-2; D might be TRBD2 (5 bases). The CDR3 sequence is 18 residues long. CDR1 is KGHSH, CDR2 LQKENI, per germline. Trimming stripped 6 bases from V and 0 bases from J, with 20 bases between. The CDR3 sequence is CASSRASLYGTNTGELFF. The CDR3 bases are TGTGCCAGCTCGCGGGCGTCGCTTTACGGAACGAACACCGGGGAGCTGTTTTTT.

V usage is TRBV6-5 and J usage is TRBJ1-1; D gene uncertain. This CDR3 has 16 residues. Trimming took 0 bases from V and 0 from J, leaving 11 bases between them. The germline CDR1 and CDR2 sequences are MNHEY and SVGAGI. DNA of the CDR3: TGTGCCAGCAGTTACTCGAAATGGTCTATGAACACTGAAGCTTTCTTT. It yields the protein CASSYSKWSMNTEAFF.

This clone appeared a few times. The chain combines TRBV14 with TRBJ1-3; D is uncertain. The CDR3 has 15 residues. The germline gives CDR1 SGHDN, CDR2 FVKESK. V lost 1 base and J 1 base, leaving 8 bases between the germline ends. CDR3 nucleotide sequence: TGTGCCAGCAGCCAAGGTTGGCAGTCTGGAAACACCATATATTTT. Amino acids: CASSQGWQSGNTIYF. The whole variable domain, filled in from reference TRBV14 and TRBJ1-3, reads EAGVTQFPSHSVIEKGQTVTLRCDPISGHDNLYWYRRVMGKEIKFLLHFVKESKQDESGMPNNRFLAERTGGTYSTLKVQPAELEDSGVYFCASSQGWQSGNTIYFGEGSWLTVV.

The V call is TRBV12-2, the J call TRBJ1-1; whether TRBD1, the table's D call, matches the DNA was not checked. TRBV12-2 is marked as a pseudogene. The CDR3 has 19 amino acids. The CDR3 loop is CASRLARDSCGFRNTEAFF. In DNA, the CDR3 is TGTGCAAGTCGCTTAGCGAGAGACAGTTGCGGTTTCCGAAACACTGAAGCTTTCTTT.

This clone has only a few counts. The chain joins TRBV7-2 to TRBJ1-2, with D possibly TRBD1 on 6 matching bases. The V and J ends lost 5 bases and 4 bases respectively, with 11 bases between them. Per the germline V gene, CDR1 is SGHTA and CDR2 is FQGNSA. The CDR3 contains 13 residues. The CDR3 region has the DNA TGTGCCAGCAGCGCCTTCAGGGGCTATGGCTACACCTTC. Amino acid sequence: CASSAFRGYGYTF.

This chain uses TRBV4-1 with TRBJ1-1; D might be TRBD1 (6 bases). This CDR3 comprises 17 residues. Germline loops: CDR1 MGHRA, CDR2 YSYEKL. Deletions cut 4 bases from V and 1 base from J, with 19 bases between. CDR3 DNA: TGCGCCAGCAGCCCAAGAATGACAGGTGGTACGAACACTGAAGCTTTCTTT. This gives the protein CASSPRMTGGTNTEAFF.

The rearrangement joins TRBV9 to TRBJ1-5; D remains unclear. Trimming removed 5 bases from V and 4 bases from J, with 4 bases in between. In germline, CDR1 is SGDLS, CDR2 YYNGEE. The CDR3 contains 11 residues. The CDR3 loop reads CASRENQPQHF. The CDR3 DNA reads as TGTGCCAGCAGGGAGAATCAGCCCCAGCATTTT.

The J gene is TRBJ1-2, the V gene TRBV28, with a weak D call TRBD1 (5 bases). Germline values: CDR1 MDHEN, CDR2 SYDVKM. The CDR3 spans 19 residues. With 1 base removed from V and 4 bases from J, the gap between germline ends came to 25 bases. The DNA of the CDR3 is TGTGCCAGCAGTTTATTAAGGGCAGGGAAATCCCGCGCCGCCTATGGCTACACCTTC. Translation gives CASSLLRAGKSRAAYGYTF.

This chain links TRBV7-9 with TRBJ1-2; tentative D call: TRBD1 (6 bases). CDR1 SEHNR and CDR2 FQNEAQ come from the germline V gene (reference sequence). The CDR3 is made up of 14 amino acids. Trimming removed 5 bases at V and 4 bases at J, with 14 bases between. This CDR3 reads CASSPNRDLYGYTF. The CDR3 coding sequence is TGTGCCAGCAGCCCTAACAGGGACCTCTATGGCTACACCTTC.

J is TRBJ1-4 and V is TRBV2; TRBD1 matches at 8 bases. The V gene's germline CDR1 is SNHLY and CDR2 FYNNEI. The CDR3 spans 15 residues. With V trimmed by 5 bases and J by 8 bases, 10 bases remained unmatched. The CDR3 here is CASSFIQGAGEKLFF. CDR3 nucleotide sequence: TGTGCCAGCAGTTTCATCCAGGGGGCAGGGGAAAAACTGTTTTTT.

This clone has a single count. DNA of the CDR3: TGTGCCAGCAGTTACTCGAATGGGGGGGGGTTCAATGAGCAGTTCTTC. Translation gives CASSYSNGGGFNEQFF. This chain links TRBV6-5 with TRBJ2-1; 7 positions match TRBD2. The germline CDR1 and CDR2 sequences are MNHEY and SVGAGI. The CDR3 consists of 16 residues. Unmatched junction bases numbered 8, after V lost 0 bases and J lost 6 bases.

This clone was found a few times. The CDR3 nucleotides read TGTGCCAGCAGCTTCTTCACTGACACCGGGGAGCTGTTTTTT. Protein sequence: CASSFFTDTGELFF. The rearrangement joins TRBV7-2 to TRBJ2-2; the D is unclear. V shed 3 bases and J shed 3 bases, with 8 bases lying between them. CDR1 and CDR2 (germline): SGHTA, FQGNSA. The length of the CDR3 is 14 residues.

The J gene is TRBJ2-3, the V gene TRBV28; TRBD2 agrees at 7 bases. Trimming took 7 bases from V and 5 from J; bases not matched to a gene: 6. The CDR3 covers 13 residues. Germline-derived CDR1 and CDR2 are MDHEN and SYDVKM. This chain's CDR3 is CASNVGGGDTQYF. The CDR3 nucleotides read TGTGCCAGCAACGTTGGGGGGGGAGATACGCAGTATTTT.

This clone appeared a few times. The chain couples TRBV15 to TRBJ1-5; D not resolved. This CDR3 has 13 amino acids. Deletions cut 1 base from V and 9 bases from J, with 10 bases between. CDR1 LNHNV and CDR2 YYDKDF come from the germline V gene (reference sequence). CDR3: CATSRVGQRPQHF. DNA of the CDR3: TGTGCCACCAGCAGAGTGGGCCAACGGCCCCAGCATTTT.

This rearrangement joins TRBV27 to TRBJ1-4; TRBD1 matches at 8 bases. The CDR3 contains 17 residues. Looked up from germline, CDR1 is MNHEY and CDR2 is SMNVEV (reference sequence). The J segment lost 10 bases and the V segment lost 1 base, leaving 14 bases of the junction unmatched. The CDR3 sequence: CASSLWSQGASGVKLFF. For the CDR3, the DNA is TGTGCCAGCAGTTTATGGTCCCAGGGGGCTTCAGGCGTAAAACTGTTTTTT.

V is TRBV5-1 and J is TRBJ2-7; 7 nucleotides line up with TRBD1. Germline CDR1 and CDR2: SGHRS and YFSETQ. The CDR3 consists of 13 residues. V was pared by 0 bases and J by 6 bases, with 3 bases of the junction left unmatched. CDR3: CASSLVPGGEQYF. The CDR3 DNA sequence: TGCGCCAGCAGCTTGGTACCAGGGGGCGAGCAGTACTTC.

The chain combines TRBV6-5 with TRBJ1-3; D not certain. Trimming cost V 2 bases and J 4 bases, with 12 bases left between them. CDR1 is MNHEY, CDR2 SVGAGI, per germline. CDR3 length: 15 residues. Written as DNA, the CDR3 is TGTGCCAGCAGTTACGACACTTCGGCAGGAAACACCATATATTTT. It specifies CASSYDTSAGNTIYF.

CDR3: CASSLQGQKGTNEQFF. CDR3 nucleotide sequence: TGCGCCAGCAGCTTGCAGGGACAGAAAGGGACCAATGAGCAGTTCTTC. The chain has TRBV5-1 and TRBJ2-1; 7 bases line up with TRBD1. The CDR3 is 16 residues long. Germline trimming cut 1 base from V and 6 bases from J; bases unmatched to any gene: 10. Germline CDR1 and CDR2: SGHRS and YFSETQ.

V and J are TRBV15 and TRBJ2-3; D possibly corresponds to TRBD1 (5 bases). From germline, CDR1 is LNHNV and CDR2 YYDKDF (reference sequence). V was cut by 0 bases and J by 4 bases, with 8 bases left in between. This CDR3 contains 14 residues. The CDR3 DNA reads as TGTGCCACCAGCAGAGAGGGGCCCCCAGATACGCAGTATTTT. It translates to CATSREGPPDTQYF. Full variable domain (missing parts from reference TRBV15 and TRBJ2-3): DAMVIQNPRYQVTQFGKPVTLSCSQTLNHNVMYWYQQKSSQAPKLLFHYYDKDFNNEADTPDNFQSRRPNTSFCFLDIRSPGLGDTAMYLCATSREGPPDTQYFGPGTRLTVL.

V and J are TRBV20-1 and TRBJ2-7, with 9 bases aligning to TRBD2. V dropped 3 bases and J dropped 4; count of bases not matched to a gene: 7. The CDR3 is 14 residues long. Per the germline V gene, CDR1 is DFQATT and CDR2 is SNEGSKA (reference sequence). The CDR3 sequence is CSASSQRGAYEQYF. The CDR3 bases are TGCAGTGCTAGTTCCCAGCGGGGGGCTTACGAGCAGTACTTC.

The sample holds a few counts of this clone. The rearrangement joins TRBV7-9 to TRBJ2-1; TRBD2 matches 8 bases. The V segment lost 3 bases and the J segment 4 bases; nucleotides outside the gene matches: 5. The CDR3 loop spans 15 amino acids. The germline gives CDR1 SEHNR, CDR2 FQNEAQ (reference sequence). In DNA form, the CDR3 reads TGTGCCAGCAGCTTTCAAACGGGGGGGTACAATGAGCAGTTCTTC. It translates to CASSFQTGGYNEQFF.

DNA for the CDR3: TGTGCCAGCAGCCGTCAGGGGGGCACTGAAGCTTTCTTT. Translating gives CASSRQGGTEAFF. The J gene is TRBJ1-1, the V gene TRBV11-2, with 7 bases fitting TRBD1. Germline V gene data show CDR1 as SGHAT and CDR2 as FQNNGV. The length of the CDR3 is 13 residues. V shed 5 bases and J 4 bases; nucleotides not matched to a gene: 4.

CDR3 nucleotides: TGCGCCAGCAGCCAGCCCGGGACAGGGGTAGAGACCCAGTACTTC. Translated, it gives CASSQPGTGVETQYF. This sequence joins TRBV4-1 and TRBJ2-5, with 10 bases that match TRBD1. The J segment lost 4 bases and the V segment lost 3 bases, leaving 5 bases of the junction unmatched. Germline V gene data show CDR1 as MGHRA and CDR2 as YSYEKL. The CDR3 consists of 15 residues.

V usage is TRBV2 and J usage is TRBJ2-1; D not resolved. The V and J ends lost 4 bases and 6 bases respectively, with 10 bases between them. Germline V CDR1 and CDR2: SNHLY, FYNNEI. CDR3 length: 13 amino acids. As DNA, the CDR3 is TGTGCCAGCAGTGCGCAACAAGTCAATGAGCAGTTCTTC. Translating gives CASSAQQVNEQFF.

In its sample, this clone was seen a few times. The genes are TRBV18 and TRBJ1-5; TRBD1 aligns across 11 bases. Germline V lookup: CDR1 KGHSH, CDR2 LQKENI. The CDR3 is made up of 15 amino acids. With 3 bases clipped from V and 7 bases from J, the junction kept 5 bases outside the gene matches. CDR3 nucleotide sequence: TGTGCCAGCTCACCGGGACAGGGGGAGTTGCAGCCCCAGCATTTT. This gives the protein CASSPGQGELQPQHF.